The TCR beta chain under discussion was sequenced for a study of beta chain features in type 1 diabetes. Reverse transcription of all isolated RNA meant that expressed TCRB transcripts were sequenced. Assay: immunoSEQ multiplex PCR; the TCRdb copy retains only in-frame clones and omits some. The sample has hundreds of thousands of clones, roughly 13% seen once. On this clone itself: Its target is unknown.

General observations from the study: Highly expressing activated T cells could be over-counted with a cDNA template. Sampled from patients, naive, central memory and Treg TCRB repertoires appeared more similar than those sampled from healthy donors. In these data, an HLA type influence on TCRB rearrangement remained unresolved. Significant though moderate, a shortening of TCRB CDR3s appeared in all four CD4+ subsets of Type 1 diabetes patients. Reduced insertions and increased deletions marked VDJ junctions in type 1 diabetes patients.

This CDR3 spans 15 amino acids. The ends were cut back, 3 bases at V and 1 base at J, with 14 bases in the middle. CDR1 and CDR2 from the germline V gene are SGHDT and YYEEEE. The J gene is TRBJ2-7, the V gene TRBV5-6; D is undetermined. The sequencing input was naive CD4+ T cells from blood. The TCR was taken from a man younger than 35 with type 1 diabetes. CDR3 nucleotides: TGTGCCAGCAGCTCCCTGGCCATGCTGTCCTACGAGCAGTACTTC. It encodes CASSSLAMLSYEQYF. The full variable domain, in which reference TRBV5-6 and TRBJ2-7 provide the parts outside the CDR3, is DAGVTQSPTHLIKTRGQQVTLRCSPKSGHDTVSWYQQALGQGPQFIFQYYEEEERQRGNFPDRFSGHQFPNYSSELNVNALLLGDSALYLCASSSLAMLSYEQYFGPGTRLTVT.